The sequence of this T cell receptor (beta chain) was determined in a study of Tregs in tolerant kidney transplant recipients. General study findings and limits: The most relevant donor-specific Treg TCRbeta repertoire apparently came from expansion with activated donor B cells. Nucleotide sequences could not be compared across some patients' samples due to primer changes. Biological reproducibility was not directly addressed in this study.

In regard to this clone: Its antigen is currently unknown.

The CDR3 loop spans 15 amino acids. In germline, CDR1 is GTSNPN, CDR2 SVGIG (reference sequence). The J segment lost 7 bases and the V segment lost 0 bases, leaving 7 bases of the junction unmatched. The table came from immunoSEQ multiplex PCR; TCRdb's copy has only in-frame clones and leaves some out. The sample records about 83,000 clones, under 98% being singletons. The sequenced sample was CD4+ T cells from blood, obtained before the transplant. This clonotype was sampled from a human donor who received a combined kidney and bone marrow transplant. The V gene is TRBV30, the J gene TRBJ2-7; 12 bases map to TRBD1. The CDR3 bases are TGTGCCTGGAGTGTTAAGGGACAGGGGGCCAGTGAGCAGTACTTC. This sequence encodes CAWSVKGQGASEQYF.